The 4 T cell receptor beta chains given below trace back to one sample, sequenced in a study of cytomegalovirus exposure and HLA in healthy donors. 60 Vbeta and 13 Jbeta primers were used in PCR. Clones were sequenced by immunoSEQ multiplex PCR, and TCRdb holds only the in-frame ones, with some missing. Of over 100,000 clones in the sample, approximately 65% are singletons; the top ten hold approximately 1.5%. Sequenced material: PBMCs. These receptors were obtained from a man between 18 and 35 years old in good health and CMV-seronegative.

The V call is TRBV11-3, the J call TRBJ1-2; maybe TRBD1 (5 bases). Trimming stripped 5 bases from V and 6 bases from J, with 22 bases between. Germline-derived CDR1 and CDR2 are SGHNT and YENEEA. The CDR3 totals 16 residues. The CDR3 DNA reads TGTGCCAGCAGCACAACCCCCCCGGACAAGCGCGATGGCTACACCTTC. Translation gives CASSTTPPDKRDGYTF.

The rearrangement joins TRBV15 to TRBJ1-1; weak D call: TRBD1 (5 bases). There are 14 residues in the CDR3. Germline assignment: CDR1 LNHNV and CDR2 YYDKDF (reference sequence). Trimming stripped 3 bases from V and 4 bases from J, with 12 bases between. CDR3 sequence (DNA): TGTGCCACCAGCAGGGGAGGGACGACCACTGAAGCTTTCTTT. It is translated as CATSRGGTTTEAFF.

The CDR3, as DNA: TGTGCCAGCAGCTTACAGGGAAGAGGCGAGCAGTACTTC. Translation: CASSLQGRGEQYF. The chain recombines TRBV7-2 with TRBJ2-7; TRBD1 is a possible D gene (5 bases). The CDR3 spans 13 residues. The V end lost 2 bases, the J end lost 6 bases, and 11 bases lay between the germline ends. Germline CDR1 SGHTA, CDR2 FQGNSA. Full variable domain (outside the CDR3, taken from reference TRBV7-2 and TRBJ2-7): GAGVSQSPSNKVTEKGKDVELRCDPISGHTALYWYRQSLGQGLEFLIYFQGNSAPDKSGLPSDRFSAERTGGSVSTLTIQRTQQEDSAVYLCASSLQGRGEQYFGPGTRLTVT.

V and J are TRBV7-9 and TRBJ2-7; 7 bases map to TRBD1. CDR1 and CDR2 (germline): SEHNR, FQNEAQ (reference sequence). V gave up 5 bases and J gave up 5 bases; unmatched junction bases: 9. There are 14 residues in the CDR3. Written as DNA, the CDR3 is TGTGCCAGCAGCGGCCCCGGGACAGAACACGAGCAGTACTTC. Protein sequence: CASSGPGTEHEQYF.